The 3 T cell receptor beta chains presented below share a single source sample, sequenced in a study of response to subunit inactivated influenza vaccine. TCRdb ran MiXCR on the RT-PCR reads and lists one entry per CDR3 protein. Of hundreds of thousands of distinct CDR3 sequences detected, 11% appear once; the ten largest clones hold about 12%. Sequencing used PBMCs from blood, obtained about 6 weeks after vaccination. The receptors shown here come from a man aged 45-65 years who received an inactivated influenza vaccine.

This clonotype has more than one count but fewer than ten. The chain carries TRBV24-1 and TRBJ2-1; 7 bases align to TRBD1. This CDR3 is 15 amino acids long. V lost 2 bases to trimming and J lost 4 bases; unmatched junction nucleotides: 4. Germline V gives CDR1 KGHDR, CDR2 SFDVKD. The CDR3 nucleotides are TGTGCCACCAGTGATTGGACAGGTCGTTACAATGAGCAGTTCTTC. Its protein is CATSDWTGRYNEQFF.

This clonotype was counted between two and nine times. The rearrangement joins TRBV20-1 to TRBJ1-5; D is possibly TRBD1 (5 bases). V lost 6 bases and J 0 bases, leaving 21 bases between the germline ends. The CDR3 contains 17 residues. From germline, CDR1 is DFQATT and CDR2 SNEGSKA (reference sequence). Here the CDR3 reads CSARPEINRLSNQPQHF. The CDR3 DNA follows: TGCAGTGCCAGGCCCGAAATTAACAGGCTTAGCAATCAGCCCCAGCATTTT.

This clonotype has just a few counts. The gene calls are TRBV28 and TRBJ2-2; either TRBD1 or TRBD2 may fit D (5 bases each). Germline values: CDR1 MDHEN, CDR2 SYDVKM. V was shortened by 6 bases and J by 0 bases, with 14 bases between the two germline ends. This CDR3 has 16 residues. CDR3 in amino acids: CASSLGDASNTGELFF. In DNA, the CDR3 is TGTGCCAGCAGCTTGGGGGATGCTTCGAACACCGGGGAGCTGTTTTTT.